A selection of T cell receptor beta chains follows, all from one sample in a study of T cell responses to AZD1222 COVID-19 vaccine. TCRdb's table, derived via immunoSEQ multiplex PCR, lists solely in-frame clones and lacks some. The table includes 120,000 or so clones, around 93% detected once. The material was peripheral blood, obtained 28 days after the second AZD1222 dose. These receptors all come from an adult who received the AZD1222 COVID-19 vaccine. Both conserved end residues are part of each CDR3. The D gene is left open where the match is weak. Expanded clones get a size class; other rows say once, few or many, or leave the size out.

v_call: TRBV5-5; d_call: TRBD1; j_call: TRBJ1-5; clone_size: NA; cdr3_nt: TGTGCCAGCAGCGAACTGGGGGGACAGGGTGGACAGCCCCAGCATTTT; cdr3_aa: CASSELGGQGGQPQHF
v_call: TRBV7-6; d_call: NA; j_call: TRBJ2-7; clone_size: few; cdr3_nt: TGTGCCAGCAGCTCCCCTGTATCCTACGAGCAGTACTTC; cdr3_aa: CASSSPVSYEQYF
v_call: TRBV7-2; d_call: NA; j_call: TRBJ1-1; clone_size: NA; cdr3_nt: TGTGCCAGCAGCCCCGCCCTCGGGGGAAATACTGAAGCTTTCTTT; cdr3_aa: CASSPALGGNTEAFF
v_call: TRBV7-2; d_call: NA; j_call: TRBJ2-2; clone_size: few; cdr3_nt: TGTGCCAGCAGCCCCTGGGTACAACCGAACACCGGGGAGCTGTTTTTT; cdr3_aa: CASSPWVQPNTGELFF
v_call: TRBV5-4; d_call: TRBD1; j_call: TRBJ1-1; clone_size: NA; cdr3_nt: TGTGCCAGCAGCTTAAAGGGGGCCTCCACTGAAGCTTTCTTT; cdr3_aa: CASSLKGASTEAFF
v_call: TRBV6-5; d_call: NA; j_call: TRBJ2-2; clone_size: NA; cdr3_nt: TGTGCCAGCAGTTACTACGCAGCAAACACCGGGGAGCTGTTTTTT; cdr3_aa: CASSYYAANTGELFF
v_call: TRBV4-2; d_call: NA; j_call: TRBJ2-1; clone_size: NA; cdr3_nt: TGTGCCAGCAGCCCCTCAGGGGCTAGCGCGAGATACAATGAGCAGTTCTTC; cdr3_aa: CASSPSGASARYNEQFF
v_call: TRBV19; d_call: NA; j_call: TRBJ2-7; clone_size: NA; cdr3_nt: TGTGCCAGTGGGGACTCCCTCTACGAGCAGTACTTC; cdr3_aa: CASGDSLYEQYF
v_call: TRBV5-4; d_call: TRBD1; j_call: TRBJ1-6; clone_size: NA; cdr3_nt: TGTGCCACAGGGGGGCCTGATTCACCCCTCCACTTT; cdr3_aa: CATGGPDSPLHF
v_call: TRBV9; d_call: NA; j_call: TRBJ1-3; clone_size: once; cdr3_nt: TGTGCCAGCAGCGACGGCAGGGGCTCTGGAAACACCATATATTTT; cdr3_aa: CASSDGRGSGNTIYF
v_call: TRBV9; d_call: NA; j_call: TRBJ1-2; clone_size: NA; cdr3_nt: TGTGCCAGCAGCGTTGCCCTAGCTAACTATGGCTACACCTTC; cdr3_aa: CASSVALANYGYTF
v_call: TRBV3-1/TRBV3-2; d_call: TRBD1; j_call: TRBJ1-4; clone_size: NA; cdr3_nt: TGTGCCAGCAGCCAAGGTGAATTGTCGGACAGGGTCCTTAAACTGTTTTTT; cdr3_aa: CASSQGELSDRVLKLFF
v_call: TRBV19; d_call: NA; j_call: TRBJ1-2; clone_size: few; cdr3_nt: TGTGCCAGTAGTATCTTTCCGGGGCCAGCCACCAACTATGGCTACACCTTC; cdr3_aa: CASSIFPGPATNYGYTF
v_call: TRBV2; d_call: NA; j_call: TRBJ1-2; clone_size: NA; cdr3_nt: TGTGCCAGCAGTGGGCTAGCTTATTATGGCTACACCTTC; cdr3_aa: CASSGLAYYGYTF
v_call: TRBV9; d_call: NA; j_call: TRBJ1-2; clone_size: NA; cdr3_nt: TGTGCCAGCAGCGCGGAAGTTACCGGGGGCTACACCTTC; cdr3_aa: CASSAEVTGGYTF
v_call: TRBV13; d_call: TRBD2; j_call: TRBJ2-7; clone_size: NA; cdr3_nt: TGTGCCAGCAGCCGGATTGGTAGCGGGAACGAGCAGTACTTC; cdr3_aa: CASSRIGSGNEQYF
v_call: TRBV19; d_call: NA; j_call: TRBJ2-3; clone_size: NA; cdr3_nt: TGTGCCAGTAGCCTAATGGCGGATACGCAGTATTTT; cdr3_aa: CASSLMADTQYF
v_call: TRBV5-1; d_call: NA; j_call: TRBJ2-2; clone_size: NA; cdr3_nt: TGCGCCAGCAGCGGAACGGGACACATCACCGGGGAGCTGTTTTTT; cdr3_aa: CASSGTGHITGELFF
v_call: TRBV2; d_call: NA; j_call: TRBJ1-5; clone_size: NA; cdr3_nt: TGTGCCAGCAGGGGTGACAGTCGGGAAGGGCCCCAGCATTTT; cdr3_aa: CASRGDSREGPQHF
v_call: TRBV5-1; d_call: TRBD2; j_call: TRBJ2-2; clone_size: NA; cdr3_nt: TGCGCCAGCAGCCCGAGGACTAGTCGGACCGGGGAGCTGTTTTTT; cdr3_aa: CASSPRTSRTGELFF
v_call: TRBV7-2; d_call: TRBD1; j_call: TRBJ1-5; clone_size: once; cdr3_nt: TGTGCCAGCAGCCGACAGGGTAATCAGCCCCAGCATTTT; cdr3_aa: CASSRQGNQPQHF
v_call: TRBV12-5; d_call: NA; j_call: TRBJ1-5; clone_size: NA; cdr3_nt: TGTGCTAGTGCTTCCGGGCTTGATCAGCCCCAGCATTTT; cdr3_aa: CASASGLDQPQHF
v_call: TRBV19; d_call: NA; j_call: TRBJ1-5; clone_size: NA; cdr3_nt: TGTGCCAGTAGTACCACGGACCGAAGCAACAATCAGCCCCAGCATTTT; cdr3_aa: CASSTTDRSNNQPQHF
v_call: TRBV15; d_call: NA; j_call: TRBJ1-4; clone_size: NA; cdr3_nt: TGTGCCACCAGCCCAGGGGAGGGGTTTAATGAAAAACTGTTTTTT; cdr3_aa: CATSPGEGFNEKLFF
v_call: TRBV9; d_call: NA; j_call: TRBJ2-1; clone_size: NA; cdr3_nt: TGTGCCAGCAGCGTAGGAGGGGATGAGCAGTTCTTC; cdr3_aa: CASSVGGDEQFF
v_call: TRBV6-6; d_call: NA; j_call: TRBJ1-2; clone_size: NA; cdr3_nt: TGTGCCAGCAGTTACTCAAGACAGGAGTTCATTCTCTCCTTC; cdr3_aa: CASSYSRQEFILSF
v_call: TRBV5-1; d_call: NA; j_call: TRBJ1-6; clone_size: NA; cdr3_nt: TGCGCCAGCAGCTTCCAGGGGTCACCCCTCCACTTT; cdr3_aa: CASSFQGSPLHF
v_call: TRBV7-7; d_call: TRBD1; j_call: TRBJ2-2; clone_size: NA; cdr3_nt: TGTGCTAGCAGCTTAGAACGGACAGGGACCGGGGAGCTGTTTTTT; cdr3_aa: CASSLERTGTGELFF
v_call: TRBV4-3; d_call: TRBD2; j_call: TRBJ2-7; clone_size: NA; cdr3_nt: TGCGCCAGCAGCCCTAGACTAGCGGACCTAACCTACGAGCAGTACTTC; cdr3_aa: CASSPRLADLTYEQYF
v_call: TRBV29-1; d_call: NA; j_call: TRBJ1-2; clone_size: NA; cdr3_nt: TGCAGCGTTGAAGATCTTCAGGGACGAAAGGGCTACACCTTC; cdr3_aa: CSVEDLQGRKGYTF
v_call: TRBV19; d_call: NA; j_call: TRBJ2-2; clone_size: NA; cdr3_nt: TGTGCCAGTAGTATAGTTTCCGGGGAGCTGTTTTTT; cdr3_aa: CASSIVSGELFF
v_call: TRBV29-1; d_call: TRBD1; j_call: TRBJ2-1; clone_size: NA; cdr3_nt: TGCAGCGTTGAAGGACAGGGGTTACGCGAGCAGTTCTTC; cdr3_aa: CSVEGQGLREQFF
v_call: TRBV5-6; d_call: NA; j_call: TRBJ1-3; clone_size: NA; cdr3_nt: TGTGCCAGCAGCTCCGTGGACAGAAGCTCTGGAAACACCATATATTTT; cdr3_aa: CASSSVDRSSGNTIYF
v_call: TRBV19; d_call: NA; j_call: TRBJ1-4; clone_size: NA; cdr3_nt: TGTGCCAGTAGTAGCCGGGGGAATGAAAAACTGTTTTTT; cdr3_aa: CASSSRGNEKLFF
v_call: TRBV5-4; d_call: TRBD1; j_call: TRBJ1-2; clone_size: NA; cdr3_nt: TGTGCCAGCAGCGCTGGACAGGGAAACTATGGCTACACCTTC; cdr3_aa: CASSAGQGNYGYTF
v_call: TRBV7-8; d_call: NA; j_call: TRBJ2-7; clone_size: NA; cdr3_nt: TGTGCCAGCAGCTTAGGAGGGGAGTCCTACGAGCAGTACTTC; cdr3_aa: CASSLGGESYEQYF
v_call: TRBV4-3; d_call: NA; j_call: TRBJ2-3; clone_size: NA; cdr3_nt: TGCGCCAGCAGCCAAGTCGCCAGCACAGATACGCAGTATTTT; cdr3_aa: CASSQVASTDTQYF
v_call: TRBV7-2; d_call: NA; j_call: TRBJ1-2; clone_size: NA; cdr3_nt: TGTGCCAGCAGCTTAGATTCGGCTGACTATGGCTACACCTTC; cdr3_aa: CASSLDSADYGYTF
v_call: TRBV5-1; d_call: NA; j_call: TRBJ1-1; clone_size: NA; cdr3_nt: TGCGCCACCCGTAGGGTGCAGGGGAACACTGAAGCTTTCTTT; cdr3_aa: CATRRVQGNTEAFF
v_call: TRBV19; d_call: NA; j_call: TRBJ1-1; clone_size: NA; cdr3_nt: TGTGCCAGTAGTATTACGCTCCTATTGAACACTGAAGCTTTCTTT; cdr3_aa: CASSITLLLNTEAFF
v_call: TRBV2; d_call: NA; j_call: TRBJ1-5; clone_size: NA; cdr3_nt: TGTGCCAGCAACGACCCCAATTTGCCCCAGCATTTT; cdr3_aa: CASNDPNLPQHF
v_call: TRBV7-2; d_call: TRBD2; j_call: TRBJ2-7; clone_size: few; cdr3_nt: TGTGCCAGCAGCTTGCGGACCCTGGGGCTAGCGGACTACGAGCAGTACTTC; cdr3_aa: CASSLRTLGLADYEQYF
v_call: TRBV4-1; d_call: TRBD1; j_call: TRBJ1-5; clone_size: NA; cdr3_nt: TGCGCCAGCAGCCGAGCGACAGGGAACAATCAGCCCCAGCATTTT; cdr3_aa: CASSRATGNNQPQHF
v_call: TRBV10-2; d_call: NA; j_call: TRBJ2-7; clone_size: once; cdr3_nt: TGCGCCAGCAGTGAGCCTGGACAGCCAAATGCCTACGAGCAGTACTTC; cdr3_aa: CASSEPGQPNAYEQYF
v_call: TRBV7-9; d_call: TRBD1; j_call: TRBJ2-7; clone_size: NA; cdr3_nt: TGTGCCAGCAGCCTATTAGGTTCGGGGACAGGCTACGAGCAGTACTTC; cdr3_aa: CASSLLGSGTGYEQYF
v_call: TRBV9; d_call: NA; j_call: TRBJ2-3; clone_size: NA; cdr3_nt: TGTGCCAGCAGCGTCGCAGTAGACACAGATACGCAGTATTTT; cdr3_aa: CASSVAVDTDTQYF
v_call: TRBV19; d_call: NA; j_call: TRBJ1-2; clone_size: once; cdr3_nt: TGTGCCAGTACCATCTATGGGGGTATGGCCTATGGCTACACCTTC; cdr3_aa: CASTIYGGMAYGYTF
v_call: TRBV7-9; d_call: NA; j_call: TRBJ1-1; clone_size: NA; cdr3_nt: TGTGCCAGCAGTCAATCGGGCGGGGGAGGAAGCACTGAAGCTTTCTTT; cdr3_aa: CASSQSGGGGSTEAFF
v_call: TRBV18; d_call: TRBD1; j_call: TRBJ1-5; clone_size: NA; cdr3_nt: TGTGCCAGCTCACCACGGTCAGGGGGTGATCAGCCCCAGCATTTT; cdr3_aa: CASSPRSGGDQPQHF
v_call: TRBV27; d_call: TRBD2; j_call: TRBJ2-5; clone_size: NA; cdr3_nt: TGTGCCAGCAGTCCGGGGACTAGCCGAAGGGAGACCCAGTACTTC; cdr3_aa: CASSPGTSRRETQYF